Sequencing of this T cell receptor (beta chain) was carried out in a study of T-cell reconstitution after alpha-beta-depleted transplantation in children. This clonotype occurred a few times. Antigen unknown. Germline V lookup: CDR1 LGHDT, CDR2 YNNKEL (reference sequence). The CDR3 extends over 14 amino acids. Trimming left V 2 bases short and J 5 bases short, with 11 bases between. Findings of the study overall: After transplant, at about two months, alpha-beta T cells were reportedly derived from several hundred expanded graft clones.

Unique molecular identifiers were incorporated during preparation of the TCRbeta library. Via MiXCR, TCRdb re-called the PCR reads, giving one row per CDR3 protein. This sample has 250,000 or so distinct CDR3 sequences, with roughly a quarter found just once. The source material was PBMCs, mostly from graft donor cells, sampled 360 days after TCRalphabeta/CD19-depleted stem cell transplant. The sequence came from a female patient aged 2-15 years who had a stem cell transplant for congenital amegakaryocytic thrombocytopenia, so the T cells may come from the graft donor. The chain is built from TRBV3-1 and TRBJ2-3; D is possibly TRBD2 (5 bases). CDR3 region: CASSQRAVRDTQYF. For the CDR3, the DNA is TGTGCCAGCAGCCAAAGAGCGGTGCGAGATACGCAGTATTTT.